This section outlines one T cell receptor (beta chain) sequence together with its context. In the original analysis: Nucleated cell counts were estimated from reference gene primer amplification. Here immunoSEQ multiplex PCR was the method, and the copy in TCRdb shows in-frame clones only, minus some. D and trimming come from the DNA, and the V and J calls and clone size come from that table. The table includes some 240,000 clones, about 87% detected once. A Seattle source enrolled patients during active infection and followed them longitudinally. The data derive from a study of blood T cell repertoires in COVID-19. Turning to the study itself: Collection of acute and convalescent COVID-19 samples took place in the United States, Italy and Spain.

The receptor comes from a woman in her 70s with COVID-19, enrolled during active disease. The sample comprised peripheral blood.

For the CDR3, the DNA is TGTGCCAGCAGTTTAGACCCGACAGGGCTTAATTCACCCCTCCACTTT. It encodes CASSLDPTGLNSPLHF. The chain is built from TRBV28 and TRBJ1-6; 7 bases agree with TRBD1. The CDR3 totals 16 residues. Looked up from germline, CDR1 is MDHEN and CDR2 is SYDVKM. V lost 2 bases to trimming and J lost 6 bases; unmatched junction nucleotides: 7.